This T cell receptor (beta chain) was documented in a study of blood T cell repertoires in COVID-19. On the study more broadly: Whether acute or convalescent, the COVID-19 samples came from the United States, Italy and Spain.

The germline CDR1 and CDR2 sequences are MDHEN and SYDVKM. Trimming pared 0 bases from V and 0 bases from J, leaving 9 bases between. This CDR3 has 16 residues. Measured with immunoSEQ multiplex PCR; TCRdb has only the in-frame clones, and not every one. The table shows roughly 120,000 clones, with under 95% occurring only once. The sequenced sample consisted of peripheral blood. The chain joins TRBV28 to TRBJ1-3; D possibly corresponds to TRBD1 (6 bases). This clonotype originated in a man between 60 and 75 years old with COVID-19, enrolled during active disease. The CDR3 DNA is TGTGCCAGCAGTTTATGGGTGGACAGCTCTGGAAACACCATATATTTT. Protein sequence: CASSLWVDSSGNTIYF.